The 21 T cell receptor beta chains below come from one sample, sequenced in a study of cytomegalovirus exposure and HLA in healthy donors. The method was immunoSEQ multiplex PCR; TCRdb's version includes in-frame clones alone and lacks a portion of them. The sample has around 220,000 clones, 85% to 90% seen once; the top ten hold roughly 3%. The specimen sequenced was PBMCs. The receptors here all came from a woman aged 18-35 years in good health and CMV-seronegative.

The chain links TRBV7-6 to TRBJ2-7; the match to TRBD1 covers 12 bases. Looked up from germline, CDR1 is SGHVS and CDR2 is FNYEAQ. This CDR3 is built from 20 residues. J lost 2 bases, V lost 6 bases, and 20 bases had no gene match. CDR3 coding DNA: TGTGCCAGCAGTTCAGTAGGGACAGGGGGCGCGTTACGTACACCCTACGAGCAGTACTTC. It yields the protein CASSSVGTGGALRTPYEQYF.

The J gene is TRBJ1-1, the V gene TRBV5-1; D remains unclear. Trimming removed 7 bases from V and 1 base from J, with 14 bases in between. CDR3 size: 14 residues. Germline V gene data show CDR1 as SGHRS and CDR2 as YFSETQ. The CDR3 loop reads CASSFRGRNTEAFF. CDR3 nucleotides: TGCGCCAGCTCCTTTCGAGGGCGGAACACTGAAGCTTTCTTT.

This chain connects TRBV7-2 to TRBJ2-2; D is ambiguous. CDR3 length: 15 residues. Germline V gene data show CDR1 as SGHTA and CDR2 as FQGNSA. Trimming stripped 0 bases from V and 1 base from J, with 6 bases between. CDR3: CASSLAGLNTGELFF. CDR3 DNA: TGTGCCAGCAGCTTAGCGGGCCTGAACACCGGGGAGCTGTTTTTT.

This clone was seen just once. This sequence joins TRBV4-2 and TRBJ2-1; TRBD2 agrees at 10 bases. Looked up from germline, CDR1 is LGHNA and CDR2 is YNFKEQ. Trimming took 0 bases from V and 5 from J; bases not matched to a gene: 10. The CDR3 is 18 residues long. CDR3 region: CASSQDLVGLAEHNEQFF. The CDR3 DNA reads TGTGCCAGCAGCCAAGATTTAGTCGGACTAGCGGAGCACAATGAGCAGTTCTTC.

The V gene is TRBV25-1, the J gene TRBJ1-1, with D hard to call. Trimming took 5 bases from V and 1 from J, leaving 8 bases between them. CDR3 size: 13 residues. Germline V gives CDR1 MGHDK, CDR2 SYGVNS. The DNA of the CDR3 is TGTGCCAGCAGTTCCACCGGGAACACTGAAGCTTTCTTT. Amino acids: CASSSTGNTEAFF.

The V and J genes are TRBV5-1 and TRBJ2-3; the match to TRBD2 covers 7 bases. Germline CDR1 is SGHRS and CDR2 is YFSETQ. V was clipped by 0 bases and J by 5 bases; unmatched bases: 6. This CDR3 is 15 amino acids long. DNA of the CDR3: TGCGCCAGCAGCTTGGAACCAGCGGGAAGAGATACGCAGTATTTT. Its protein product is CASSLEPAGRDTQYF.

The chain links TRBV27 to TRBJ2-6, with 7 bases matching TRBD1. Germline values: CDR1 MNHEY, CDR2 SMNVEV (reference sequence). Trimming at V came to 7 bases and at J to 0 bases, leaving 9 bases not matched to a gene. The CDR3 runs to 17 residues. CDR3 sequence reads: CASTPGQMGSGANVLTF. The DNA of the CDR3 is TGTGCCAGCACCCCGGGACAGATGGGCTCTGGGGCCAACGTCCTGACTTTC. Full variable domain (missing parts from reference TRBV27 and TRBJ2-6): EAQVTQNPRYLITVTGKKLTVTCSQNMNHEYMSWYRQDPGLGLRQIYYSMNVEVTDKGDVPEGYKVSRKEKRNFPLILESPSPNQTSLYFCASTPGQMGSGANVLTFGAGSRLTVL.

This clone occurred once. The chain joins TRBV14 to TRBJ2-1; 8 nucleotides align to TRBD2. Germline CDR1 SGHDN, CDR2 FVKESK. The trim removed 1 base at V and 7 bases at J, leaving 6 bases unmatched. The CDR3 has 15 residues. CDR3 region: CASSQVLQRENEQFF. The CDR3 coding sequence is TGTGCCAGCAGCCAAGTTTTGCAGCGGGAGAATGAGCAGTTCTTC.

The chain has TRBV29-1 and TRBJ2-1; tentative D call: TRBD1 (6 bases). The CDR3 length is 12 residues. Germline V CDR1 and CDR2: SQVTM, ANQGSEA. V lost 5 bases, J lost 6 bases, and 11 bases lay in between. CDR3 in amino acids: CSVIWGRNEQFF. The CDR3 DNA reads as TGCAGCGTTATTTGGGGGCGCAATGAGCAGTTCTTC.

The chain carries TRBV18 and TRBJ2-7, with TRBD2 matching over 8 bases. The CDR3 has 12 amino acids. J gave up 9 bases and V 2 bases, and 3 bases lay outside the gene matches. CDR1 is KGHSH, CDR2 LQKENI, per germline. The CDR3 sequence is CASSPSAGAQYF. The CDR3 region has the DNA TGTGCCAGCTCACCATCAGCGGGAGCGCAGTACTTC.

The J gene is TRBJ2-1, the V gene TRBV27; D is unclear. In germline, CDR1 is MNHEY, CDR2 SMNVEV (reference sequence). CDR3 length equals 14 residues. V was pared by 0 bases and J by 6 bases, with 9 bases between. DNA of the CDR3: TGTGCCAGCAGTTTATCGAGTCTGAGCAATGAGCAGTTCTTC. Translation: CASSLSSLSNEQFF.

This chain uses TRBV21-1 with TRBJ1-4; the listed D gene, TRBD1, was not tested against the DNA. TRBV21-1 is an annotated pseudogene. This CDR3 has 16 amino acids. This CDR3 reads CASSRQSITTNEKLFF. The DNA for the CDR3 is TGTGCCAGCTCCCGACAGAGCATAACAACTAATGAAAAACTGTTTTTT.

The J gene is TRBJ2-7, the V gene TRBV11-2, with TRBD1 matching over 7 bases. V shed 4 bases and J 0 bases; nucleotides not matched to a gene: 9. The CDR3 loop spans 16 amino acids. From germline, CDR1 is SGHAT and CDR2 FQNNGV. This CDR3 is CASSWIGTDSSYEQYF. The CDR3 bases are TGTGCCAGCAGCTGGATCGGGACAGACAGCTCCTACGAGCAGTACTTC.

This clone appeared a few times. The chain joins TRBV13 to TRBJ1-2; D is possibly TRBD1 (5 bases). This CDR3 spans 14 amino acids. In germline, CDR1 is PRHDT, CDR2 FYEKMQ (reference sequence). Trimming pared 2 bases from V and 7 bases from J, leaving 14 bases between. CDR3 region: CASSLRQRNSGYTF. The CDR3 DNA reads TGTGCCAGCAGCTTAAGACAGCGAAACAGTGGCTACACCTTC.

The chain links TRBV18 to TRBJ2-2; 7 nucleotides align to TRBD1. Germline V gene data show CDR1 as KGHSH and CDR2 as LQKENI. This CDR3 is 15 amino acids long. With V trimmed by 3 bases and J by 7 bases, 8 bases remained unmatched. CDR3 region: CASSPSRQGLGELFF. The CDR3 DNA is TGTGCCAGCTCACCTTCAAGACAGGGCCTCGGGGAGCTGTTTTTT.

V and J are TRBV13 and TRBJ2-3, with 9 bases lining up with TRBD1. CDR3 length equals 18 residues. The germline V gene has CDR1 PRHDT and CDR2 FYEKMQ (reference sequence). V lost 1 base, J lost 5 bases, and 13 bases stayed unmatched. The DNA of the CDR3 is TGTGCCAGCAGCTTAGCACAGGGGGCCTGGGGTCGTATAGATACGCAGTATTTT. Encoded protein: CASSLAQGAWGRIDTQYF.

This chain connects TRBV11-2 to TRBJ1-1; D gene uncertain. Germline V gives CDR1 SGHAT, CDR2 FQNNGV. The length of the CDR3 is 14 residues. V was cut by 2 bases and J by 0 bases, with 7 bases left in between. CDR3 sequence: CASSLTRVNTEAFF. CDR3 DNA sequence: TGTGCCAGCAGCTTAACGCGGGTGAACACTGAAGCTTTCTTT.

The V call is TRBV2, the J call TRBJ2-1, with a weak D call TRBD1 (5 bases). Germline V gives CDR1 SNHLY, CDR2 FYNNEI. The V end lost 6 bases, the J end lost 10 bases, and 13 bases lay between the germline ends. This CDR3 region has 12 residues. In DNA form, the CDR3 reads TGTGCCAGCAGGCAACAGGCGTTAGAGCAGTTCTTC. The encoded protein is CASRQQALEQFF.

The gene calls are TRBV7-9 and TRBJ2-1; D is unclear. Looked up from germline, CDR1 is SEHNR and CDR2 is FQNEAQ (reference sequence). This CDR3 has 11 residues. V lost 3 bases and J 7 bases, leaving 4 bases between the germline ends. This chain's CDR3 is CASSFRNEQFF. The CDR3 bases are TGTGCCAGCAGCTTCAGGAATGAGCAGTTCTTC.

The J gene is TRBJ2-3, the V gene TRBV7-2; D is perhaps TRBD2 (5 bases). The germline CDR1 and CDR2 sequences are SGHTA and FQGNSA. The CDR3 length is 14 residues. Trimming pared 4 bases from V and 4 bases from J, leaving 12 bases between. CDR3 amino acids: CASSSRAGPDTQYF. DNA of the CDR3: TGTGCCAGCAGCTCCCGGGCGGGCCCAGATACGCAGTATTTT.

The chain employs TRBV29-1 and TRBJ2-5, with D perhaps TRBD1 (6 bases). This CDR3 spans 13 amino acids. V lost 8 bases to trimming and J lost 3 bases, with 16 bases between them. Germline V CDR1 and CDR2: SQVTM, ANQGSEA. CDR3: CSSRTVPEETQYF. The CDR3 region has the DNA TGCAGCTCCCGGACAGTTCCCGAAGAGACCCAGTACTTC.